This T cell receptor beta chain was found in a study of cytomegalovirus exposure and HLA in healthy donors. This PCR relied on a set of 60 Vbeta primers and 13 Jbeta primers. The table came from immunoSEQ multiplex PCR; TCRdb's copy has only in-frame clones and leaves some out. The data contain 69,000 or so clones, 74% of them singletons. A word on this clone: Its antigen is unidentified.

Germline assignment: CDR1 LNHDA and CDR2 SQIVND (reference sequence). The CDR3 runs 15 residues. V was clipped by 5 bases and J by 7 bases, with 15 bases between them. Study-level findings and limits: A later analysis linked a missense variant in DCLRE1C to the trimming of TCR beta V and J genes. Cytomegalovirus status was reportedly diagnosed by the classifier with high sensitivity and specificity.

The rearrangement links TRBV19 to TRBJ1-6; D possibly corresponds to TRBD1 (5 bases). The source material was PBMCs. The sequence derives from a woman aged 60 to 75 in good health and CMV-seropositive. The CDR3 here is CASSWGLPGNSPLHF. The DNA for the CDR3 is TGTGCCAGTAGTTGGGGACTCCCCGGGAATTCACCCCTCCACTTT.